What follows are 24 T cell receptor beta chains derived from one specimen sequenced in a study of beta chain features in type 1 diabetes. As every portion of the isolated RNA was reverse transcribed, the sequencing read expressed TCRB transcripts. Data came from immunoSEQ multiplex PCR; TCRdb stores just in-frame clones and leaves some out. Of 250,000 to 350,000 clones listed, less than 15% are singletons. Sequencing used central memory CD4+ T cells from blood. The receptors come from a man younger than 45 in good health.

This chain links TRBV4-1 with TRBJ1-1; no clear D gene. The CDR3 totals 15 residues. Per germline, CDR1 MGHRA and CDR2 YSYEKL. The V gene lost 0 bases and the J gene lost 1 base, with 9 bases spanning the gap. For the CDR3, the DNA is TGCGCCAGCAGCCAAGACGGTCGACAGAACACTGAAGCTTTCTTT. This sequence encodes CASSQDGRQNTEAFF.

The rearrangement links TRBV7-6 to TRBJ2-2; no clear D. Germline CDR1 is SGHVS and CDR2 is FNYEAQ. The germline V and J ends were trimmed by 3 bases and 6 bases, with 8 bases remaining between them. CDR3 length equals 13 residues. Here the CDR3 reads CASSLDRSGELFF. The CDR3 DNA reads as TGTGCCAGCAGCTTGGACCGCTCCGGGGAGCTGTTTTTT.

This clone occurred a few times. The chain carries TRBV5-1 and TRBJ2-3, with D possibly TRBD1 on 6 matching bases. This CDR3 contains 14 residues. V was pared by 3 bases and J by 2 bases, with 10 bases between. Per the germline V gene, CDR1 is SGHRS and CDR2 is YFSETQ. The DNA for the CDR3 is TGCGCCAGCAGCTGGGACAATCCCACAGATACGCAGTATTTT. It is translated as CASSWDNPTDTQYF. The full variable domain, rest sourced from reference TRBV5-1 and TRBJ2-3, is KAGVTQTPRYLIKTRGQQVTLSCSPISGHRSVSWYQQTPGQGLQFLFEYFSETQRNKGNFPGRFSGRQFSNSRSEMNVSTLELGDSALYLCASSWDNPTDTQYFGPGTRLTVL.

This clone appeared once. The V call is TRBV30, the J call TRBJ1-5; 7 bases map to TRBD1. The DNA end favors TRBJ1-1, so the J call may be wrong. The germline V gene has CDR1 GTSNPN and CDR2 SVGIG (reference sequence). The CDR3 runs 13 residues. CDR3 protein: CAWSTGVNTEAFF. The CDR3 region has the DNA TGTGCCTGGAGTACAGGGGTGAACACTGAAGCTTTCTTT.

This clone was counted between two and nine times. The chain carries TRBV6-1 and TRBJ2-3, with no clear D. Trimming removed 7 bases at V and 1 base at J, with 15 bases between. The CDR3 loop spans 15 amino acids. Germline CDR1 reads MNHNS; CDR2 reads SASEGT. CDR3 region: CASTAASSGTDTQYF. Written as DNA, the CDR3 is TGTGCCAGCACCGCCGCGTCCTCTGGCACAGATACGCAGTATTTT.

The chain combines TRBV6-5 with TRBJ1-2; the D gene is possibly TRBD1 (5 bases). Germline V gives CDR1 MNHEY, CDR2 SVGAGI. The CDR3 totals 16 residues. V lost 0 bases to trimming and J lost 8 bases, with 19 bases between them. As DNA, the CDR3 is TGTGCCAGCAGTTACTCGACGGCAGGTGGGACTCAAGGCTACACCTTC. Amino acid sequence: CASSYSTAGGTQGYTF.

This clone was seen many times. The chain recombines TRBV23-1 with TRBJ1-1; D is unclear. TRBV23-1 is an ORF for which the function is uncertain. This CDR3 contains 14 residues. V lost 8 bases and J lost 3, with 16 bases in between. As DNA, the CDR3 is TGCGCCAGCTGGGATGGGTCACCTTACACTGAAGCTTTCTTT. Its translation: CASWDGSPYTEAFF.

This chain uses TRBV18 with TRBJ1-4, with 11 bases that match TRBD1. Trimming removed 3 bases from V and 8 bases from J; junction bases left unmatched: 5. CDR3 length equals 15 residues. The V gene's germline CDR1 is KGHSH and CDR2 LQKENI. CDR3 in DNA: TGTGCCAGCTCACCCCCCGGGACAGGGGGAGAAAAACTGTTTTTT. Protein sequence: CASSPPGTGGEKLFF.

This clone has only a few counts. V and J are TRBV11-2 and TRBJ1-5; no reliable D call. The CDR3 is 14 amino acids. Trimming removed 1 base from V and 6 bases from J, with 10 bases in between. Germline assignment: CDR1 SGHAT and CDR2 FQNNGV. CDR3 coding DNA: TGTGCCAGCAGCTTAGGTACGGGTGGTCAGCCCCAGCATTTT. Amino acids: CASSLGTGGQPQHF. Drawing the rest from reference TRBV11-2 and TRBJ1-5, the complete variable domain is EAGVAQSPRYKIIEKRQSVAFWCNPISGHATLYWYQQILGQGPKLLIQFQNNGVVDDSQLPKDRFSAERLKGVDSTLKIQPAKLEDSAVYLCASSLGTGGQPQHFGDGTRLSIL.

This clone was found a few times. The chain combines TRBV7-8 with TRBJ2-1, with D perhaps matching TRBD1 (6 bases). Germline CDR1 SGHVS, CDR2 FQNEAQ. The length of the CDR3 is 14 residues. The germline V and J ends were trimmed by 4 bases and 3 bases, with 10 bases remaining between them. CDR3 loop: CASSSTDSYNEQFF. As DNA, the CDR3 is TGTGCCAGCAGCTCGACGGACAGCTACAATGAGCAGTTCTTC.

For this clone: Other DNA sequences in the sample encode the same CDR3. The genes are TRBV28 and TRBJ2-5; no clear D gene. Trimming removed 8 bases from V and 4 bases from J, with 5 bases in between. CDR1 and CDR2 from the germline V gene are MDHEN and SYDVKM. This CDR3 is 10 amino acids long. The CDR3 is CASGRETQYF. Written as DNA, the CDR3 is TGTGCCAGCGGGCGAGAGACCCAGTACTTC.

The chain couples TRBV7-8 to TRBJ2-5; D might be TRBD1 (6 bases). V dropped 5 bases and J dropped 5 bases, with 15 bases sitting between them. The CDR3 totals 14 residues. The germline V gene encodes CDR1 SGHVS and CDR2 FQNEAQ. This chain's CDR3 is CASSVQGWGETQYF. As DNA, the CDR3 is TGTGCCAGCAGCGTACAGGGTTGGGGGGAGACCCAGTACTTC.

At least ten counts were recorded for this clone. The V gene is TRBV28, the J gene TRBJ1-1, with a tentative D call TRBD1 (6 bases). Germline V gene lookup returns CDR1 MDHEN and CDR2 SYDVKM. V was clipped by 5 bases and J by 0 bases, with 10 bases between them. This CDR3 contains 14 residues. CDR3 nucleotides: TGTGCCAGCAGTCCAGGGGCCCTGAACACTGAAGCTTTCTTT. Translated: CASSPGALNTEAFF.

The sample holds a few counts of this clone. The rearrangement joins TRBV14 to TRBJ2-5; D is undetermined. Trimming removed 0 bases at V and 7 bases at J, with 12 bases between. Per germline, CDR1 SGHDN and CDR2 FVKESK. This CDR3 comprises 14 residues. The CDR3 region has the DNA TGTGCCAGCAGCCAAGATCAGACGATAGGGACCCAGTACTTC. Protein sequence: CASSQDQTIGTQYF.

This clone was seen more than once but under ten times. In DNA, the CDR3 is TGCGCCAGCAGCTCCTTGGCACGGGGAGAGCAGTTCTTC. Encoded protein: CASSSLARGEQFF. The rearrangement links TRBV4-3 to TRBJ2-1; weak D call: TRBD2 (5 bases). The CDR3 extends over 13 amino acids. With 5 bases removed from V and 10 bases from J, the gap between germline ends came to 15 bases. Germline V gives CDR1 LGHNA, CDR2 YSLEER.

This clone appeared many times. V is TRBV28 and J is TRBJ2-3, with D hard to call. CDR3 size: 13 residues. V lost 8 bases and J lost 1, with 10 bases in between. The germline CDR1 and CDR2 sequences are MDHEN and SYDVKM. CDR3 sequence (DNA): TGTGCCAGCCTACCTGGAGGCACAGATACGCAGTATTTT. It specifies CASLPGGTDTQYF.

This clone appeared once. This chain joins TRBV7-3 and TRBJ2-1; D ambiguous. Deletions cut 2 bases from V and 4 bases from J, with 12 bases between. Germline V gives CDR1 SGHTA, CDR2 FQGTGA. This CDR3 comprises 15 residues. The CDR3 DNA is TGTGCCAGCAGCTTACTCCCGCACGGATACAATGAGCAGTTCTTC. Its translation: CASSLLPHGYNEQFF.

V usage is TRBV7-9 and J usage is TRBJ1-1; D not resolved. The V end lost 0 bases, the J end lost 3 bases, and 5 bases lay between the germline ends. Germline CDR1 SEHNR, CDR2 FQNEAQ (reference sequence). The CDR3 extends over 13 amino acids. This CDR3 reads CASSLAGYTEAFF. The CDR3 nucleotides are TGTGCCAGCAGCTTAGCAGGGTACACTGAAGCTTTCTTT.

This clone occurred a few times. The chain joins TRBV5-1 to TRBJ1-2; D gene ambiguous. The CDR3 is made up of 15 amino acids. Germline V gives CDR1 SGHRS, CDR2 YFSETQ. The V and J ends lost 0 bases and 4 bases respectively, with 13 bases between them. The CDR3 DNA reads TGCGCCAGCAGCTTGGAAGTGGGTAGCTCCTATGGCTACACCTTC. Translating it yields CASSLEVGSSYGYTF. Together with reference TRBV5-1 and TRBJ1-2, the CDR3 gives the full variable domain: KAGVTQTPRYLIKTRGQQVTLSCSPISGHRSVSWYQQTPGQGLQFLFEYFSETQRNKGNFPGRFSGRQFSNSRSEMNVSTLELGDSALYLCASSLEVGSSYGYTFGSGTRLTVV.

The V gene is TRBV7-2, the J gene TRBJ2-5, with D perhaps matching TRBD2 (6 bases). The V end was cut by 2 bases, the J end by 8 bases, with 15 bases between. The CDR3 is made up of 14 amino acids. Germline CDR1 SGHTA, CDR2 FQGNSA. The CDR3 DNA is TGTGCCAGCAGCTTAATGTTCGGAGGGGAAACCCAGTACTTC. It is translated as CASSLMFGGETQYF.

This clone was detected only a few times. The chain recombines TRBV10-2 with TRBJ2-4; perhaps TRBD2 as D (6 bases). Trimming took 3 bases from V and 0 from J, leaving 21 bases between them. The CDR3 has 19 amino acids. Germline V gives CDR1 WSHSY, CDR2 SAAADI. The CDR3 bases are TGCGCCAGCAGTGAAGTTCGGGAGATTATATCTTTAGCCAAAAACATTCAGTACTTC. Its protein is CASSEVREIISLAKNIQYF.

V and J are TRBV2 and TRBJ2-5; possibly TRBD1 or TRBD2 for D (5 bases each). CDR1 and CDR2 from the germline V gene are SNHLY and FYNNEI. V was clipped by 4 bases and J by 0 bases, with 12 bases between them. The CDR3 has 15 amino acids. CDR3 coding DNA: TGTGCCAGCAGTGGCTGGGGGTGGTACCAAGAGACCCAGTACTTC. It specifies CASSGWGWYQETQYF.

Regarding this clone: Other DNA variants within this sample encode the same CDR3. V and J are TRBV11-2 and TRBJ2-3, with D perhaps TRBD1 (6 bases). The V end was cut by 2 bases, the J end by 6 bases, with 6 bases between. Germline CDR1 reads SGHAT; CDR2 reads FQNNGV. This CDR3 has 12 residues. This CDR3 reads CASSLTGDTQYF. The CDR3 DNA reads TGTGCCAGCAGCTTAACAGGGGATACGCAGTATTTT.

Here the CDR3 reads CASSNRGTFSEYF. In nucleotides, the CDR3 is TGTGCCAGCAGCAACAGGGGAACATTCTCGGAGTATTTT. This chain links TRBV7-2 with TRBJ2-3; 7 positions agree with TRBD1. The CDR3 is 13 residues long. Looked up from germline, CDR1 is SGHTA and CDR2 is FQGNSA. Germline trimming cut 5 bases from V and 13 bases from J; bases unmatched to any gene: 12.